This T cell receptor beta chain was found in a study of CD8 T cells in Susac syndrome. This CDR3 comprises 11 residues. Trimming removed 6 bases at V and 4 bases at J, with 7 bases between. Germline CDR1 is ENHRY and CDR2 is SYGVKD. The RNA, roughly 0.45 to 1 ug, was put through reverse transcription using random hexamers. TCRdb reprocessed the immunoSEQ multiplex PCR reads via MiXCR and lists one record per CDR3 protein. The sample has approximately 180,000 distinct CDR3 sequences; approximately 93% are singletons. The rearrangement links TRBV10-3 to TRBJ2-7; possible D gene TRBD2, 6 bases. The material sequenced was CD4+ T cells from PBMCs. The sequence was obtained from a human donor with multiple sclerosis. The CDR3, as DNA: TGTGCCATCAGGGGGGGTTACGAGCAGTACTTC. Translated: CAIRGGYEQYF.